The 5 T cell receptor beta chains reported below all come from one sample, sequenced in a study of CD8 T cells in ankylosing spondylitis. TCRdb called the 5' RACE reads again in MiXCR, with one record for every CDR3 protein. The data contain some 16,000 distinct CDR3 sequences, less than 9.5% of them seen just once; the ten biggest clones take up about a third. Material: blood. These receptors came from a male donor with ankylosing spondylitis or in good health (not recorded which).

V gene TRBV6-5 combines with J gene TRBJ2-1, with TRBD2 matching 7 bases. The CDR3 is made up of 17 amino acids. V trimming: 2 bases; J trimming: 4 bases; junction bases outside the gene matches: 11. Germline V gene sequence: CDR1 MNHEY, CDR2 SVGAGI. CDR3 nucleotides: TGTGCCAGCAGTTACGGGGGAGCGGGGACGGCATACAATGAGCAGTTCTTC. It codes for CASSYGGAGTAYNEQFF.

This clonotype was picked up many times. The gene calls are TRBV5-1 and TRBJ2-2; possibly TRBD2 for D (6 bases). Trimming removed 1 base from V and 4 bases from J, with 11 bases in between. The CDR3 length is 15 residues. Germline-derived CDR1 and CDR2 are SGHRS and YFSETQ. DNA for the CDR3: TGCGCCAGCAGCTTGACTAGCCCGGGCACCGGGGAGCTGTTTTTT. It is translated as CASSLTSPGTGELFF.

This clonotype was seen repeatedly, ten times or more. The V gene is TRBV6-5, the J gene TRBJ1-1; 7 bases fit TRBD1. From germline, CDR1 is MNHEY and CDR2 SVGAGI. The CDR3 spans 15 residues. V lost 5 bases and J lost 7; bases outside the gene matches: 13. As DNA, the CDR3 is TGTGCCAGCAGTCCTACAGGGGCGCCCATTGTTGAAGCTTTCTTT. Its protein product is CASSPTGAPIVEAFF.

The chain combines TRBV11-2 with TRBJ2-3; D not certain. There are 15 residues in the CDR3. V was clipped by 5 bases and J by 2 bases, with 14 bases between them. Germline lookup yields CDR1 SGHAT and CDR2 FQNNGV. CDR3 amino acids: CASSKRRADTDTQYF. The CDR3 bases are TGTGCCAGCAGCAAAAGACGGGCGGACACAGATACGCAGTATTTT.

In its sample, this clonotype was seen many times. V and J are TRBV20-1 and TRBJ2-6, with D unresolved. This CDR3 has 11 amino acids. Trimming left V 7 bases short and J 2 bases short, with 3 bases between. Per germline, CDR1 DFQATT and CDR2 SNEGSKA (reference sequence). CDR3 nucleotides: TGCAGTGTCCCTGGGGCCAACGTCCTGACTTTC. It translates to CSVPGANVLTF.